One and the same sample provided the 22 T cell receptor beta chains below, sequenced in a study of graft-versus-host responses after intestinal transplantation. The table came from immunoSEQ multiplex PCR; TCRdb's copy has only in-frame clones and leaves some out. The sample lists roughly 100,000 clones, roughly 93% occurring once. These TCRs are of unknown antigen specificity. The specimen comprised unstimulated CD8+ T cells sorted from spleen or lymph node cells, sampled before intestinal transplant. The receptor source for this set is a human donor who received an intestinal transplant.

The chain's CDR3 is CASSPRLNTGELFF. The DNA for the CDR3 is TGTGCCAGCAGCCCCCGCCTAAATACCGGGGAGCTGTTTTTT. This chain connects TRBV13 to TRBJ2-2; no clear D. The germline V and J ends were trimmed by 5 bases and 5 bases, with 12 bases remaining between them. The germline V gene has CDR1 PRHDT and CDR2 FYEKMQ (reference sequence). The CDR3 covers 14 residues.

The CDR3 here is CATSRGTNEKLFF. The CDR3 DNA follows: TGTGCCACCTCCCGGGGGACTAATGAAAAACTGTTTTTT. J is TRBJ1-4 and V is TRBV19; weak D call: TRBD1 (5 bases). V gave up 10 bases and J gave up 2 bases, with 11 bases separating them. Germline assignment: CDR1 LNHDA and CDR2 SQIVND (reference sequence). This CDR3 has 13 amino acids.

The rearrangement joins TRBV30 to TRBJ1-5; no firm D call. CDR3 length equals 13 residues. V lost 4 bases to trimming and J lost 6 bases, with 13 bases between them. Germline values: CDR1 GTSNPN, CDR2 SVGIG (reference sequence). Here the CDR3 DNA reads TGTGCCTGGAAACAAGGGTTCGGTCAGCCCCAGCATTTT. Translating gives CAWKQGFGQPQHF.

The chain employs TRBV5-1 and TRBJ2-1, with 8 bases identical to TRBD2. V shed 7 bases and J 6 bases; nucleotides not matched to a gene: 9. Germline V gene sequence: CDR1 SGHRS, CDR2 YFSETQ. This CDR3 spans 14 amino acids. The CDR3 DNA is TGCGCCAGCCAGGCGCGGGGGGTCTTCAATGAGCAGTTCTTC. This gives the protein CASQARGVFNEQFF. The variable domain in full, with the rest retrieved from reference TRBV5-1 and TRBJ2-1, is KAGVTQTPRYLIKTRGQQVTLSCSPISGHRSVSWYQQTPGQGLQFLFEYFSETQRNKGNFPGRFSGRQFSNSRSEMNVSTLELGDSALYLCASQARGVFNEQFFGPGTRLTVL.

CDR3 nucleotide sequence: TGTGCCAGCAGAGAGTTCGGGACAGGGGACTACGAGCAGTACTTC. Its protein is CASREFGTGDYEQYF. This sequence joins TRBV27 and TRBJ2-7, with 10 nucleotides matching TRBD1. The CDR3 length is 15 residues. Trimming cost V 6 bases and J 3 bases; bases outside gene matches: 8. Germline CDR1 and CDR2: MNHEY and SMNVEV (reference sequence).

The V gene is TRBV5-6, the J gene TRBJ2-7, with a weak D call TRBD1 (6 bases). The CDR3 has 16 amino acids. The V end lost 4 bases, the J end lost 0 bases, and 17 bases lay between the germline ends. Per germline, CDR1 SGHDT and CDR2 YYEEEE. CDR3 DNA: TGTGCCAGCAGCAAAAGTACAGGGTATCTCTCCTACGAGCAGTACTTC. It specifies CASSKSTGYLSYEQYF.

This clone was picked up a small number of times. The J gene is TRBJ2-7, the V gene TRBV5-4; weak D call: TRBD1 (6 bases). CDR3 length: 12 residues. The germline V gene encodes CDR1 SGHNT and CDR2 YYREEE (reference sequence). The V end lost 4 bases, the J end lost 5 bases, and 10 bases lay between the germline ends. CDR3 sequence reads: CASSLTGNEQYF. CDR3 coding DNA: TGTGCCAGCAGCCTCACAGGGAACGAGCAGTACTTC.

CDR3 sequence: CASMFPGGHYEQYF. CDR3 sequence (DNA): TGTGCCAGCATGTTTCCAGGGGGCCACTACGAGCAGTACTTC. V gene TRBV2 combines with J gene TRBJ2-7; 8 nucleotides align to TRBD1. The CDR3 length is 14 residues. Germline values: CDR1 SNHLY, CDR2 FYNNEI. The V and J ends lost 7 bases and 3 bases, in that order; junction bases with no gene match: 8.

Only a few counts were recorded for this clone. V is TRBV5-6 and J is TRBJ2-2; the D is unclear. Germline V gene sequence: CDR1 SGHDT, CDR2 YYEEEE. Deletions cut 1 base from V and 5 bases from J, with 3 bases between. The CDR3 totals 12 residues. The CDR3 sequence is CASSLSTGELFF. CDR3 nucleotide sequence: TGTGCCAGCAGCTTGTCGACCGGGGAGCTGTTTTTT.

The rearrangement uses TRBV5-1 and TRBJ2-5; D ambiguous. The CDR3 contains 12 residues. With 0 bases removed from V and 9 bases from J, the gap between germline ends came to 9 bases. Per germline, CDR1 SGHRS and CDR2 YFSETQ. The CDR3 is CASSLEGNSQYF. Written as DNA, the CDR3 is TGCGCCAGCAGCTTGGAAGGGAATTCCCAGTACTTC.

This clone appeared a single time. The chain joins TRBV19 to TRBJ1-2; the D gene is possibly TRBD1 (5 bases). Germline CDR1 reads LNHDA; CDR2 reads SQIVND (reference sequence). V lost 5 bases and J lost 4, with 26 bases in between. CDR3 length equals 18 residues. CDR3 DNA: TGTGCCAGTAGTTCCCCCCCCGTATGGAGGGATGGGACCTATGGCTACACCTTC. As protein: CASSSPPVWRDGTYGYTF.

This sequence joins TRBV7-9 and TRBJ2-7, with 8 bases fitting TRBD1. The CDR3 loop spans 14 amino acids. Germline V gene lookup returns CDR1 SEHNR and CDR2 FQNEAQ (reference sequence). Trimming removed 5 bases from V and 3 bases from J; junction bases left unmatched: 6. Here the CDR3 reads CASSPATGGYEQYF. CDR3 sequence (DNA): TGTGCCAGCAGCCCTGCTACAGGGGGCTACGAGCAGTACTTC.

About this clone itself: This specimen includes other DNA sequences encoding the same CDR3. J is TRBJ1-5 and V is TRBV15; D gene uncertain. Germline V CDR1 and CDR2: LNHNV, YYDKDF (reference sequence). The V gene lost 0 bases and the J gene lost 4 bases, with 7 bases spanning the gap. The CDR3 is 14 amino acids. The CDR3 region is CATSRDRGNQPQHF. DNA for the CDR3: TGTGCCACCAGCAGAGACCGAGGGAATCAGCCCCAGCATTTT.

The chain employs TRBV6-1 and TRBJ2-7; the match to TRBD1 covers 8 bases. The length of the CDR3 is 13 residues. Germline V gene sequence: CDR1 MNHNS, CDR2 SASEGT. V lost 9 bases and J lost 3; bases outside the gene matches: 7. The CDR3 nucleotides read TGTGCCAGTTGGACAGGGCGGGGCTACGAGCAGTACTTC. Its translation: CASWTGRGYEQYF.

In the case of this clone: Because the CDR3 is missing its conserved closing phenylalanine or tryptophan, this is likely a read error. The chain carries TRBV27 and TRBJ2-7, with D perhaps assigned TRBD1 or TRBD2 (5 bases each). The CDR3 is made up of 13 amino acids. Germline CDR1 is MNHEY and CDR2 is SMNVEV (reference sequence). V dropped 4 bases and J dropped 7 bases, with 14 bases sitting between them. The chain's CDR3 is CASSYLGTGEQYL. CDR3 DNA sequence: TGTGCCAGCAGTTATCTGGGGACGGGGGAGCAGTACCTC.

V usage is TRBV4-1 and J usage is TRBJ2-1; D call uncertain. The CDR3 runs to 15 residues. Trimming left V 1 base short and J 7 bases short, with 14 bases between. Germline assignment: CDR1 MGHRA and CDR2 YSYEKL. CDR3 protein: CASSQVRPVSNEQFF. The CDR3 DNA is TGCGCCAGCAGCCAAGTTAGACCCGTTTCGAATGAGCAGTTCTTC.

This rearrangement joins TRBV4-1 to TRBJ1-5; a weak D match, TRBD1 (5 bases). Trimming stripped 1 base from V and 5 bases from J, with 6 bases between. The CDR3 is made up of 13 amino acids. Germline CDR1 reads MGHRA; CDR2 reads YSYEKL. CDR3 in DNA: TGCGCCAGCAGCCAAGGGGGGGATCAGCCCCAGCATTTT. This translates into CASSQGGDQPQHF.

This chain links TRBV29-1 with TRBJ2-5; D not resolved. V lost 4 bases to trimming and J lost 5 bases, with 11 bases between them. The CDR3 length is 12 residues. CDR1 is SQVTM, CDR2 ANQGSEA, per germline. CDR3 loop: CSVGTHWETQYF. The CDR3 nucleotides are TGCAGCGTTGGGACCCACTGGGAGACCCAGTACTTC.

The chain employs TRBV2 and TRBJ2-1; TRBD1 or TRBD2 may be the D gene (5 bases each). This CDR3 region has 11 residues. From germline, CDR1 is SNHLY and CDR2 FYNNEI. V dropped 7 bases and J dropped 5 bases, with 6 bases sitting between them. CDR3: CASMGDNEQFF. CDR3 nucleotides: TGTGCCAGCATGGGGGACAATGAGCAGTTCTTC.

The chain couples TRBV6-6 to TRBJ2-3, with a possible D match to TRBD1 (6 bases). Trimming took off 8 bases at V and 2 bases at J, with 11 bases between the two ends. CDR1 and CDR2 from the germline V gene are MNHNY and SVGAGI (reference sequence). The CDR3 extends over 13 amino acids. CDR3 in amino acids: CASGGDVTDTQYF. CDR3 DNA sequence: TGTGCCAGCGGGGGCGATGTCACAGATACGCAGTATTTT.

The V call is TRBV9, the J call TRBJ2-2; the D gene is possibly TRBD1 (5 bases). Germline V gene sequence: CDR1 SGDLS, CDR2 YYNGEE. The V end was cut by 4 bases, the J end by 2 bases, with 15 bases between. There are 16 residues in the CDR3. The CDR3 spells CASSYDAGQNTGELFF. CDR3 DNA: TGTGCCAGCAGCTATGACGCCGGACAAAACACCGGGGAGCTGTTTTTT.

The gene calls are TRBV2 and TRBJ1-3; TRBD1 is a possible D gene (6 bases). The V end lost 3 bases, the J end lost 4 bases, and 13 bases lay between the germline ends. Germline values: CDR1 SNHLY, CDR2 FYNNEI. The CDR3 spans 15 residues. The CDR3 bases are TGTGCCAGCAGTGAGGGGCAGGGGATGGGAAACACCATATATTTT. It encodes CASSEGQGMGNTIYF.